This T cell receptor (beta chain) was sequenced during a study of response to subunit inactivated influenza vaccine. Study-wide results and caveats: The authors put forward the suggestion that each seasonal influenza vaccination may bring in only a limited number of new T cells.

This clonotype was seen many times. Its antigen is unknown. A single record per CDR3 protein comes from TCRdb applying MiXCR to the RT-PCR reads. The table has 650,000 to 800,000 distinct CDR3 sequences, 11% to 15% seen once. The CDR3 runs 15 residues. The V end lost 3 bases, the J end lost 1 base, and 10 bases lay between the germline ends. Germline CDR1 is MDHEN and CDR2 is SYDVKM. Specimen: PBMCs from blood, collected around 15 days before vaccination. The chain links TRBV28 to TRBJ2-1; maybe TRBD2 (5 bases). The TCR was taken from a man over 45 who received an inactivated influenza vaccine. The CDR3 sequence: CASSFRSGSYNEQFF. In DNA form, the CDR3 reads TGTGCCAGCAGTTTTAGGAGCGGTTCCTACAATGAGCAGTTCTTC.